What follows is one T cell receptor beta chain and its context. The data are from a study of T-cell reconstitution after alpha-beta-depleted transplantation in children. The CDR3 covers 14 residues. Germline CDR1 and CDR2: DFQATT and SNEGSKA (reference sequence). The J segment lost 0 bases and the V segment lost 8 bases, leaving 9 bases of the junction unmatched. Preparation of the TCRbeta library used unique molecular identifiers. In TCRdb, the PCR reads were re-called with MiXCR into one record per CDR3 protein. The table lists 200,000 to 250,000 distinct CDR3 sequences, around 12% of them singletons, with 2% to 3% in the top ten.

The receptor's source is a human donor who donated a stem cell graft to a child with acute lymphoblastic leukemia. The rearrangement joins TRBV20-1 to TRBJ1-2; the match to TRBD1 covers 7 bases. Sequenced here: PBMCs from the stem cell graft donor, sampled from the stem cell graft. The CDR3 sequence is CSSPGQTANYGYTF. The CDR3 nucleotides are TGCAGTTCACCGGGACAGACAGCTAACTATGGCTACACCTTC.